This entry lists 30 T cell receptor beta chains sequenced from one sample in a study of PD-L1 blockade in urothelial cancer. Profiled with immunoSEQ multiplex PCR; TCRdb holds only in-frame clones, not every one. The sample includes 60,000 or so clones, over 70% of them seen just once. The sample here was PBMCs, taken around atezolizumab (anti-PD-L1) treatment. Every receptor here comes from an older man with urothelial cancer.

The V and J genes are TRBV27 and TRBJ2-7; perhaps TRBD2 as D (6 bases). With 4 bases removed from V and 0 bases from J, the gap between germline ends came to 7 bases. CDR3 length: 13 residues. Germline V gives CDR1 MNHEY, CDR2 SMNVEV (reference sequence). CDR3 in amino acids: CASSSGDSYEQYF. As DNA, the CDR3 is TGTGCCAGCAGTTCGGGGGACTCCTACGAGCAGTACTTC.

The chain carries TRBV4-1 and TRBJ2-1, with 10 bases lining up with TRBD1. Germline V gene lookup returns CDR1 MGHRA and CDR2 YSYEKL. There are 17 residues in the CDR3. V lost 5 bases to trimming and J lost 2 bases; unmatched junction nucleotides: 9. CDR3 in DNA: TGCGCCAGCAGCTCCTCCCAAGGACAGGGGGCCTACAATGAGCAGTTCTTC. It encodes CASSSSQGQGAYNEQFF.

This chain joins TRBV5-1 and TRBJ2-1, with TRBD2 matching 9 bases. This CDR3 has 15 residues. The ends lost 4 bases at V and 5 bases at J; junction bases unmatched: 7. Germline V gene sequence: CDR1 SGHRS, CDR2 YFSETQ. CDR3 sequence: CASSRSGSGNNEQFF. As DNA, the CDR3 is TGCGCCAGCAGCCGTAGCGGGAGCGGTAACAATGAGCAGTTCTTC.

The chain combines TRBV5-6 with TRBJ2-3; possible D gene TRBD2, 6 bases. Germline-derived CDR1 and CDR2 are SGHDT and YYEEEE. V was shortened by 0 bases and J by 1 base, with 15 bases between the two germline ends. This CDR3 spans 17 amino acids. Here the CDR3 DNA reads TGTGCCAGCAGCTTGGTCTTTAGGGGACTTCGCACAGATACGCAGTATTTT. It encodes CASSLVFRGLRTDTQYF.

V usage is TRBV30 and J usage is TRBJ1-5; 7 positions match TRBD1. CDR1 and CDR2 (germline): GTSNPN, SVGIG (reference sequence). V was pared by 0 bases and J by 4 bases, with 9 bases of the junction left unmatched. This CDR3 is built from 16 residues. The CDR3 loop is CAWSVNKGTANQPQHF. CDR3 DNA: TGTGCCTGGAGTGTAAACAAAGGGACAGCTAATCAGCCCCAGCATTTT.

This chain links TRBV30 with TRBJ2-1, with 12 bases aligning to TRBD2. This CDR3 is 14 amino acids long. The V gene end was trimmed by 3 bases and the J gene end by 7 bases; junction bases not matched to a gene: 4. Per germline, CDR1 GTSNPN and CDR2 SVGIG (reference sequence). The CDR3 here is CAWSRTSGKNEQFF. CDR3 bases: TGTGCCTGGAGCCGGACTAGCGGGAAGAATGAGCAGTTCTTC.

The chain is built from TRBV7-9 and TRBJ1-3; TRBD1 is a possible D gene (5 bases). Germline lookup yields CDR1 SEHNR and CDR2 FQNEAQ (reference sequence). Between the trimmed V and J ends, which lost 5 bases and 2 bases, there was a span of 13 bases. This CDR3 comprises 15 residues. The CDR3, as DNA: TGTGCCAGCAGCGCGTCAGGGTATGCTGGAAACACCATATATTTT. It codes for CASSASGYAGNTIYF.

This clone came up a few times. CDR3 bases: TGTGCCAGCGCAAGCGGGAGTGGCAACGTCCTGACTTTC. Its translation: CASASGSGNVLTF. The chain employs TRBV11-2 and TRBJ2-6, with 8 bases aligning to TRBD2. CDR3 length: 13 amino acids. With V trimmed by 8 bases and J by 9 bases, 6 bases remained unmatched. In germline, CDR1 is SGHAT, CDR2 FQNNGV.

The rearrangement links TRBV5-1 to TRBJ1-2; 7 bases fit TRBD1. The V segment lost 3 bases and the J segment 6 bases; nucleotides outside the gene matches: 5. The germline V gene has CDR1 SGHRS and CDR2 YFSETQ. This CDR3 contains 13 residues. The CDR3 nucleotides are TGCGCCAGCAGCTCCGGACAGGCGGATGGCTACACCTTC. Translating gives CASSSGQADGYTF. The complete variable domain, with remaining parts taken from reference TRBV5-1 and TRBJ1-2, reads KAGVTQTPRYLIKTRGQQVTLSCSPISGHRSVSWYQQTPGQGLQFLFEYFSETQRNKGNFPGRFSGRQFSNSRSEMNVSTLELGDSALYLCASSSGQADGYTFGSGTRLTVV.

The V call is TRBV5-4, the J call TRBJ2-2; 14 bases agree with TRBD2. CDR3 length equals 18 residues. The V segment lost 4 bases and the J segment 0 bases; nucleotides outside the gene matches: 5. Looked up from germline, CDR1 is SGHNT and CDR2 is YYREEE (reference sequence). For the CDR3, the DNA is TGTGCCAGCAGCCTGGGACTAGCGGGGGCCGCGAACACCGGGGAGCTGTTTTTT. It specifies CASSLGLAGAANTGELFF.

The chain employs TRBV19 and TRBJ2-5; 10 bases match TRBD2. Per germline, CDR1 LNHDA and CDR2 SQIVND (reference sequence). V dropped 7 bases and J dropped 1; count of bases not matched to a gene: 12. The CDR3 has 17 amino acids. The CDR3: CASTSPRTSGGQETQYF. The CDR3 DNA sequence: TGTGCCAGTACCTCACCCAGGACTAGCGGAGGCCAAGAGACCCAGTACTTC.

The V and J genes are TRBV5-6 and TRBJ2-5, with 7 nucleotides matching TRBD2. This CDR3 contains 15 residues. CDR1 and CDR2 (germline): SGHDT, YYEEEE. V trimming: 4 bases; J trimming: 5 bases; junction bases outside the gene matches: 11. This chain's CDR3 is CASSLWLAGVETQYF. CDR3 nucleotide sequence: TGTGCCAGCAGCCTTTGGTTGGCGGGAGTGGAGACCCAGTACTTC.

The genes are TRBV7-2 and TRBJ2-7; D gene ambiguous. The CDR3 is 13 amino acids. The ends were cut back, 8 bases at V and 3 bases at J, with 14 bases in the middle. Germline values: CDR1 SGHTA, CDR2 FQGNSA. CDR3 sequence (DNA): TGTGCCAGCGGTCCCTCAGGTGGCTACGAGCAGTACTTC. Encoded protein: CASGPSGGYEQYF.

This chain joins TRBV7-9 and TRBJ2-7; 7 bases fit TRBD1. The V segment lost 3 bases and the J segment 2 bases; nucleotides outside the gene matches: 4. CDR1 and CDR2 (germline): SEHNR, FQNEAQ (reference sequence). The CDR3 covers 14 residues. The CDR3 sequence is CASSLRQGPYEQYF. The CDR3 coding sequence is TGTGCCAGCAGCTTGAGACAGGGACCCTACGAGCAGTACTTC.

The chain joins TRBV19 to TRBJ2-1; 7 bases align to TRBD1. This CDR3 contains 15 residues. The germline V gene encodes CDR1 LNHDA and CDR2 SQIVND (reference sequence). V lost 5 bases to trimming and J lost 7 bases; unmatched junction nucleotides: 11. Here the CDR3 reads CASSGDRVWGNEQFF. The DNA of the CDR3 is TGTGCCAGTAGTGGAGACAGGGTTTGGGGGAATGAGCAGTTCTTC.

V usage is TRBV19 and J usage is TRBJ2-7; 9 bases match TRBD2. V shed 4 bases, J shed 0 bases, and the junction held 4 bases outside the gene matches. The germline V gene has CDR1 LNHDA and CDR2 SQIVND (reference sequence). This CDR3 has 15 residues. CDR3 residues: CASSTSGINSYEQYF. CDR3 DNA: TGTGCCAGTAGTACTAGCGGGATCAACTCCTACGAGCAGTACTTC.

This sequence joins TRBV2 and TRBJ2-3; a possible D gene is TRBD2 (6 bases). Germline-derived CDR1 and CDR2 are SNHLY and FYNNEI. This CDR3 is 15 amino acids long. Trimming removed 7 bases at V and 3 bases at J, with 17 bases between. The DNA of the CDR3 is TGTGCCAGCATGGGGCGGGGCATTCATACAGATACGCAGTATTTT. Its translation: CASMGRGIHTDTQYF.

V usage is TRBV6-1 and J usage is TRBJ1-5; TRBD1 matches 8 bases. V was pared by 8 bases and J by 2 bases, with 5 bases of the junction left unmatched. The CDR3 extends over 14 amino acids. From germline, CDR1 is MNHNS and CDR2 SASEGT. CDR3 loop: CASSTGDGNQPQHF. The CDR3 DNA is TGTGCCAGCTCGACAGGGGATGGCAATCAGCCCCAGCATTTT.

The chain has TRBV4-1 and TRBJ1-1; D call uncertain. Germline loops: CDR1 MGHRA, CDR2 YSYEKL. CDR3 length: 15 amino acids. V dropped 0 bases and J dropped 0 bases, with 8 bases sitting between them. CDR3 sequence (DNA): TGCGCCAGCAGCCAAGAAGGCAGGTTGAACACTGAAGCTTTCTTT. This sequence encodes CASSQEGRLNTEAFF.

J is TRBJ1-2 and V is TRBV6-1, with a tentative D call TRBD1 (6 bases). This CDR3 comprises 14 residues. The germline V gene encodes CDR1 MNHNS and CDR2 SASEGT. V was cut by 5 bases and J by 12 bases, with 22 bases left in between. CDR3 sequence reads: CASSPQGGGLIHTF. The CDR3 DNA is TGTGCCAGCAGTCCCCAAGGAGGGGGACTAATTCACACCTTC.

Here the CDR3 reads CASSSLGVSTDTQYF. As DNA, the CDR3 is TGTGCCAGCAGCTCTCTAGGGGTTAGCACAGATACGCAGTATTTT. This chain uses TRBV28 with TRBJ2-3, with D possibly matching TRBD1 (5 bases). Germline V gene sequence: CDR1 MDHEN, CDR2 SYDVKM. CDR3 size: 15 residues. With 6 bases removed from V and 0 bases from J, the gap between germline ends came to 13 bases.

The chain links TRBV6-5 to TRBJ1-4, with 7 bases matching TRBD1. V was clipped by 4 bases and J by 3 bases; unmatched bases: 2. The length of the CDR3 is 14 residues. In germline, CDR1 is MNHEY, CDR2 SVGAGI. The CDR3 bases are TGTGCCAGCAGTTCGACAGGGTCTAATGAAAAACTGTTTTTT. This codes for CASSSTGSNEKLFF.

The gene calls are TRBV18 and TRBJ2-2; D is unresolved. This CDR3 is 13 amino acids long. Germline V gene lookup returns CDR1 KGHSH and CDR2 LQKENI. V gave up 5 bases and J gave up 4 bases, with 8 bases separating them. CDR3 DNA: TGTGCCAGCTCAAGAGAGGCCACCGGGGAGCTGTTTTTT. Protein sequence: CASSREATGELFF.

This chain links TRBV27 with TRBJ1-5; maybe TRBD1 (6 bases). Germline CDR1 is MNHEY and CDR2 is SMNVEV (reference sequence). The CDR3 is made up of 13 amino acids. The V end was cut by 5 bases, the J end by 4 bases, with 9 bases between. In DNA, the CDR3 is TGTGCCAGCAGTAAAGACAGGAATCAGCCCCAGCATTTT. Its protein is CASSKDRNQPQHF.

This clone was recorded once. The genes are TRBV7-9 and TRBJ1-2; 9 positions match TRBD1. V shed 5 bases and J 7 bases; nucleotides not matched to a gene: 11. Looked up from germline, CDR1 is SEHNR and CDR2 is FQNEAQ (reference sequence). The CDR3 spans 15 residues. The CDR3 reads CASSRPEGQGSGYTF. The CDR3 bases are TGTGCCAGCAGCCGCCCGGAGGGACAGGGATCTGGCTACACCTTC.

The V gene is TRBV15, the J gene TRBJ1-1; 7 nucleotides agree with TRBD1. Germline CDR1 LNHNV, CDR2 YYDKDF (reference sequence). The length of the CDR3 is 14 residues. V lost 2 bases to trimming and J lost 1 base; unmatched junction nucleotides: 1. This chain's CDR3 is CATSRNRGNTEAFF. CDR3 DNA: TGTGCCACCAGCAGAAACAGGGGGAACACTGAAGCTTTCTTT. Variable domain in full (rest from reference TRBV15 and TRBJ1-1): DAMVIQNPRYQVTQFGKPVTLSCSQTLNHNVMYWYQQKSSQAPKLLFHYYDKDFNNEADTPDNFQSRRPNTSFCFLDIRSPGLGDTAMYLCATSRNRGNTEAFFGQGTRLTVV.

The rearrangement joins TRBV4-1 to TRBJ2-1, with 7 bases identical to TRBD1. Per the germline V gene, CDR1 is MGHRA and CDR2 is YSYEKL. With 6 bases clipped from V and 8 bases from J, the junction kept 16 bases outside the gene matches. The CDR3 contains 16 residues. This chain's CDR3 is CASRPDTGVLGDEQFF. The CDR3 nucleotides read TGCGCCAGCAGACCAGATACAGGGGTTCTAGGCGATGAGCAGTTCTTC.

Many counts were recorded for this clone. V usage is TRBV9 and J usage is TRBJ2-7, with TRBD1 as a possible D gene (6 bases). The CDR3 consists of 14 residues. Germline V gene sequence: CDR1 SGDLS, CDR2 YYNGEE. Trimming took off 3 bases at V and 1 base at J, with 11 bases between the two ends. CDR3 sequence reads: CASSANGQSYEQYF. The DNA for the CDR3 is TGTGCCAGCAGCGCAAACGGACAGTCCTACGAGCAGTACTTC.

The chain has TRBV30 and TRBJ2-7; 8 bases map to TRBD2. Germline loops: CDR1 GTSNPN, CDR2 SVGIG (reference sequence). This CDR3 comprises 13 residues. The CDR3 coding sequence is TGTGCGGTTTTGGCGGGAGGTACCTACGAGCAGTACTTC. This codes for CAVLAGGTYEQYF.

The CDR3, as DNA: TGTGCCAGCAGCCATTCAAGAGCCCCATGGACCCAGTACTTC. This gives the protein CASSHSRAPWTQYF. The chain employs TRBV5-5 and TRBJ2-5; D unresolved. Trimming removed 4 bases at V and 7 bases at J, with 17 bases between. This CDR3 has 14 amino acids. The germline V gene has CDR1 SGHKS and CDR2 YYEKEE (reference sequence).